This entry lists 29 T cell receptor beta chains sequenced from one sample in a study of blood T cell repertoires in COVID-19. This table comes from immunoSEQ multiplex PCR, and its TCRdb copy is limited to in-frame clones, with some not included. The sample yields 72,000 or so clones, 75% to 90% seen once. The sequencing input was peripheral blood. All receptors derive from a woman of 80 years or more with active or convalescent COVID-19.

The V gene is TRBV4-1, the J gene TRBJ2-5, with 12 nucleotides matching TRBD2. The CDR3 loop spans 16 amino acids. Germline V gene data show CDR1 as MGHRA and CDR2 as YSYEKL. Trimming at V came to 3 bases and at J to 2 bases, leaving 4 bases not matched to a gene. The CDR3 sequence: CASSQAGTSGQETQYF. In DNA, the CDR3 is TGCGCCAGCAGCCAGGCCGGGACTAGCGGGCAAGAGACCCAGTACTTC.

The genes are TRBV28 and TRBJ1-5; D is perhaps TRBD1 (6 bases). The CDR3 extends over 15 amino acids. Between the trimmed V and J ends, which lost 6 bases and 7 bases, there was a span of 19 bases. Germline CDR1 reads MDHEN; CDR2 reads SYDVKM. The CDR3 DNA reads TGTGCCAGCAGCCTACCCTTAACAGGGCTGCAGCCCCAGCATTTT. Amino acids: CASSLPLTGLQPQHF.

The chain couples TRBV9 to TRBJ1-1; a possible D gene is TRBD1 (6 bases). This CDR3 is built from 16 residues. Germline V gene data show CDR1 as SGDLS and CDR2 as YYNGEE. Trimming took off 4 bases at V and 6 bases at J, with 22 bases between the two ends. The CDR3 region is CASSLSPYRAGAEAFF. The CDR3 DNA sequence: TGTGCCAGCAGCCTTAGCCCATACAGGGCGGGAGCTGAAGCTTTCTTT.

This clone was counted a few times. The chain recombines TRBV6-2 or TRBV6-3 with TRBJ2-3; 9 bases line up with TRBD2. V shed 6 bases, J shed 2 bases, and the junction held 6 bases outside the gene matches. The CDR3 totals 15 residues. Germline V gene data show CDR1 as MNHEY and CDR2 as SVGEGT. This CDR3 reads CASSVAGDHTDTQYF. The CDR3 nucleotides read TGTGCCAGCAGCGTAGCGGGGGACCACACAGATACGCAGTATTTT.

The chain combines TRBV27 with TRBJ2-1, with D perhaps TRBD2 (6 bases). Germline CDR1 is MNHEY and CDR2 is SMNVEV (reference sequence). This CDR3 contains 14 residues. V was clipped by 3 bases and J by 2 bases, with 8 bases between them. In DNA form, the CDR3 reads TGTGCCAGCAGTTTGGGGGGTGCCTACAATGAGCAGTTCTTC. Its translation is CASSLGGAYNEQFF.

This clone was observed once. The chain combines TRBV5-3 with TRBJ1-3; tentative D call: TRBD1 (5 bases). TRBV5-3 is known as an ORF, though its function is uncertain. This CDR3 has 15 residues. Between the trimmed V and J ends, which lost 1 base and 4 bases, there was a span of 12 bases. The CDR3 loop is CARSLRRAEGNTIYF. CDR3 in DNA: TGTGCCAGAAGCTTGCGCAGGGCGGAGGGAAACACCATATATTTT.

The chain is built from TRBV29-1 and TRBJ2-7, with D maybe TRBD1 (7 bases). The V gene lost 6 bases and the J gene lost 4 bases, with 16 bases spanning the gap. Germline CDR1 is SQVTM and CDR2 is ANQGSEA. The CDR3 runs 13 residues. CDR3 nucleotides: TGCAGCGTCCAACGGACAGGAGGGTACGAGCAGTACTTC. Amino acids: CSVQRTGGYEQYF.

The chain couples TRBV28 to TRBJ1-6; no reliable D call. V was clipped by 1 base and J by 13 bases, with 17 bases between them. Germline V CDR1 and CDR2: MDHEN, SYDVKM. CDR3 length: 15 amino acids. Here the CDR3 reads CASSLYMGGPTPLHF. In DNA form, the CDR3 reads TGTGCCAGCAGTTTATATATGGGAGGACCCACCCCCCTCCACTTT.

Sample share makes this clone medium-sized. The chain employs TRBV19 and TRBJ1-5; the D gene is possibly TRBD1 (6 bases). The CDR3 has 13 residues. The V gene's germline CDR1 is LNHDA and CDR2 SQIVND (reference sequence). V was cut by 6 bases and J by 5 bases, with 11 bases left in between. DNA for the CDR3: TGTGCCAGTAGGTGGGACATAGATCAGCCCCAGCATTTT. This translates into CASRWDIDQPQHF.

The V and J genes are TRBV28 and TRBJ1-3; TRBD1 matches 7 bases. Trimming at V came to 7 bases and at J to 2 bases, leaving 11 bases not matched to a gene. The V gene's germline CDR1 is MDHEN and CDR2 SYDVKM. CDR3 size: 16 residues. CDR3 sequence (DNA): TGTGCCAGCACCTCCCCAGGGACAGCCGCTGGAAACACCATATATTTT. Protein product: CASTSPGTAAGNTIYF.

This clone was recorded only once. CDR3 nucleotide sequence: TGTGCCAGCAGCCAGGGTAGGCGGCAGGGTAGTGAGCAGTTCTTC. It codes for CASSQGRRQGSEQFF. The chain links TRBV7-6 to TRBJ2-1; possible D gene TRBD1, 5 bases. The CDR3 consists of 15 residues. Germline CDR1 and CDR2: SGHVS and FNYEAQ. V lost 5 bases and J 9 bases, leaving 20 bases between the germline ends.

V usage is TRBV11-2 and J usage is TRBJ2-3; 10 bases map to TRBD2. The CDR3 covers 15 residues. V shed 2 bases and J 4 bases; nucleotides not matched to a gene: 3. Germline lookup yields CDR1 SGHAT and CDR2 FQNNGV. The CDR3 DNA follows: TGTGCCAGCAGCTTAAGCGGGGGGGATGCAGATACGCAGTATTTT. Encoded protein: CASSLSGGDADTQYF.

The rearrangement uses TRBV11-2 and TRBJ2-5; D call uncertain. CDR1 is SGHAT and CDR2 is FQNNGV in the germline V gene. V lost 6 bases and J 3 bases, leaving 8 bases between the germline ends. The CDR3 covers 12 residues. CDR3 DNA: TGTGCCAGCAGACATATGGAAGAGACCCAGTACTTC. This gives the protein CASRHMEETQYF.

The sample holds one count of this clone. The DNA of the CDR3 is TGCAGTGCTAGTTCGGGAGTGGTAGATACGCAGTATTTT. Amino acid sequence: CSASSGVVDTQYF. The V call is TRBV20-1, the J call TRBJ2-3; tentative D call: TRBD2 (6 bases). Germline CDR1 DFQATT, CDR2 SNEGSKA (reference sequence). Between the trimmed V and J ends, which lost 3 bases and 5 bases, there was a span of 12 bases. The CDR3 runs to 13 residues.

The chain combines TRBV6-5 with TRBJ1-1; D might be TRBD1 (5 bases). This CDR3 has 14 residues. V was clipped by 9 bases and J by 1 base, with 15 bases between them. Per the germline V gene, CDR1 is MNHEY and CDR2 is SVGAGI. The DNA of the CDR3 is TGTGCCAGTACGTTGGGACTACAGAACACTGAAGCTTTCTTT. As protein: CASTLGLQNTEAFF.

This clone was observed once. CDR3 sequence (DNA): TGTGCCAGCAGTCAAGGACAGGTTAATCAGCCCCAGCATTTT. As protein: CASSQGQVNQPQHF. This chain uses TRBV28 with TRBJ1-5; 7 bases match TRBD1. Germline V gene sequence: CDR1 MDHEN, CDR2 SYDVKM. This CDR3 comprises 14 residues. V was pared by 5 bases and J by 4 bases, with 5 bases of the junction left unmatched. Together with reference TRBV28 and TRBJ1-5, the CDR3 gives the full variable domain: DVKVTQSSRYLVKRTGEKVFLECVQDMDHENMFWYRQDPGLGLRLIYFSYDVKMKEKGDIPEGYSVSREKKERFSLILESASTNQTSMYLCASSQGQVNQPQHFGDGTRLSIL.

The chain couples TRBV28 to TRBJ1-6; tentatively, D is TRBD1 (6 bases). This CDR3 contains 13 residues. Trimming stripped 6 bases from V and 7 bases from J, with 10 bases between. The germline gives CDR1 MDHEN, CDR2 SYDVKM. CDR3 sequence: CASRGQSNSPLHF. The CDR3 nucleotides read TGTGCCAGCAGGGGACAAAGCAATTCACCCCTCCACTTT.

The chain links TRBV6-5 to TRBJ1-3; 7 nucleotides agree with TRBD1. Germline V gene sequence: CDR1 MNHEY, CDR2 SVGAGI. The CDR3 is made up of 13 amino acids. With V trimmed by 6 bases and J by 9 bases, 8 bases remained unmatched. This CDR3 reads CASRPDRASTIYF. CDR3 nucleotide sequence: TGTGCCAGCAGACCTGACAGGGCGTCCACCATATATTTT.

The rearrangement uses TRBV7-9 and TRBJ1-2; 10 nucleotides agree with TRBD1. The CDR3 spans 17 residues. The junction had 7 bases not matched to a gene; V was cut back by 1 base and J by 2 bases. Germline loops: CDR1 SEHNR, CDR2 FQNEAQ (reference sequence). CDR3 amino acids: CASSLDGTGVENYGYTF. In DNA form, the CDR3 reads TGTGCCAGCAGCTTAGATGGGACAGGGGTTGAAAACTATGGCTACACCTTC. The entire variable domain, with the rest obtained from reference TRBV7-9 and TRBJ1-2, is as follows: DTGVSQNPRHKITKRGQNVTFRCDPISEHNRLYWYRQTLGQGPEFLTYFQNEAQLEKSRLLSDRFSAERPKGSFSTLEIQRTEQGDSAMYLCASSLDGTGVENYGYTFGSGTRLTVV.

This clone was counted only a few times. The gene calls are TRBV4-1 and TRBJ1-1; D gene unclear. V was shortened by 0 bases and J by 1 base, with 12 bases between the two germline ends. The CDR3 sequence is 16 residues long. The germline V gene has CDR1 MGHRA and CDR2 YSYEKL. CDR3: CASSQDFVAPNTEAFF. CDR3 in DNA: TGCGCCAGCAGCCAAGATTTTGTGGCACCGAACACTGAAGCTTTCTTT.

The CDR3 region is CASSLGAGGTDTQYF. The CDR3 DNA reads TGTGCCAGCAGCCTGGGGGCAGGGGGCACAGATACGCAGTATTTT. This rearrangement joins TRBV3-1 (or the pseudogene TRBV3-2) to TRBJ2-3; TRBD1 is a possible D gene (6 bases). CDR3 length: 15 amino acids. Germline lookup yields CDR1 LGHDT and CDR2 YNNKEL (reference sequence). V lost 4 bases to trimming and J lost 1 base, with 12 bases between them.

V is TRBV29-1 and J is TRBJ2-3; 10 positions match TRBD2. This CDR3 region has 17 residues. The V gene end was trimmed by 1 base and the J gene end by 8 bases; junction bases not matched to a gene: 15. Germline V lookup: CDR1 SQVTM, CDR2 ANQGSEA. The CDR3 spells CSVEVVAGGPASGTQYF. The DNA of the CDR3 is TGCAGCGTTGAAGTGGTAGCGGGGGGCCCCGCTTCGGGTACGCAGTATTTT.

The genes are TRBV27 and TRBJ2-5; 15 positions agree with TRBD2. The CDR3 is 16 amino acids. Germline V gene lookup returns CDR1 MNHEY and CDR2 SMNVEV (reference sequence). The V segment lost 3 bases and the J segment 2 bases; nucleotides outside the gene matches: 1. Here the CDR3 DNA reads TGTGCCAGCAGTTTCGGACTAGCGGGGGGGCAAGAGACCCAGTACTTC. It encodes CASSFGLAGGQETQYF.

The CDR3 region is CASSLIGGEAFF. CDR3 DNA sequence: TGTGCCAGCAGTTTAATTGGGGGCGAAGCTTTCTTT. The rearrangement uses TRBV12-3 or TRBV12-4 and TRBJ1-1, with TRBD1 as a possible D gene (6 bases). The CDR3 runs 12 residues. V shed 2 bases and J shed 8 bases, with 9 bases lying between them.

This clone appeared a few times. This rearrangement joins TRBV19 to TRBJ1-2; the D is unclear. The germline V gene has CDR1 LNHDA and CDR2 SQIVND (reference sequence). V shed 6 bases and J shed 2 bases, with 13 bases lying between them. The CDR3 is 14 residues long. CDR3 in amino acids: CASSSPGYNYGYTF. In DNA, the CDR3 is TGTGCCAGTAGCTCTCCGGGATACAACTATGGCTACACCTTC.

The chain's CDR3 is CANADRNTGELFF. The CDR3 coding sequence is TGTGCCAACGCTGACAGGAACACCGGGGAGCTGTTTTTT. The V gene is TRBV10-3, the J gene TRBJ2-2; perhaps TRBD1 as D (5 bases). CDR1 is ENHRY and CDR2 is SYGVKD in the germline V gene. V was pared by 10 bases and J by 1 base, with 10 bases between. CDR3 length: 13 residues.

The chain employs TRBV7-2 and TRBJ1-5, with D possibly TRBD1 on 6 matching bases. Per germline, CDR1 SGHTA and CDR2 FQGNSA. The CDR3 is 17 residues long. V lost 2 bases and J lost 4, with 18 bases in between. The chain's CDR3 is CASSLPPQGIPNQPQHF. The CDR3, as DNA: TGTGCCAGCAGCTTACCCCCCCAGGGGATCCCTAATCAGCCCCAGCATTTT.

The chain links TRBV2 to TRBJ2-3, with TRBD2 matching over 8 bases. CDR1 and CDR2 from the germline V gene are SNHLY and FYNNEI. The CDR3 extends over 15 amino acids. The junction had 5 bases not matched to a gene; V was cut back by 6 bases and J by 0 bases. CDR3: CASRAGAFSTDTQYF. CDR3 in DNA: TGTGCCAGCAGAGCGGGGGCCTTTAGCACAGATACGCAGTATTTT.

The gene calls are TRBV30 and TRBJ2-1; a weak D match, TRBD1 (6 bases). This CDR3 contains 13 residues. From germline, CDR1 is GTSNPN and CDR2 SVGIG (reference sequence). Trimming removed 2 bases from V and 5 bases from J, with 10 bases in between. The CDR3 is CAWSINRDNEQFF. As DNA, the CDR3 is TGTGCCTGGAGTATTAACAGGGACAATGAGCAGTTCTTC.